This T cell receptor (beta chain) was sequenced in a study of blood T cell repertoires in COVID-19. Turning to the study itself: Samples representing acute and convalescent COVID-19 were sourced from the United States, Italy and Spain. PBMCs, B-cell-depleted T cells, or T cells provided the cDNA or gDNA that made up the material.

In the original analysis: Reference gene primer amplification yielded estimated nucleated cell counts. The method was immunoSEQ multiplex PCR; TCRdb's version includes in-frame clones alone and lacks a portion of them. V and J calls and clone size come straight from that table; D and trimming were deduced from the DNA. The sample has about 18,000 clones, around nine tenths seen once. Germline assignment: CDR1 MNHEY and CDR2 SMNVEV (reference sequence). The CDR3 covers 14 residues. V shed 0 bases and J shed 6 bases, with 11 bases lying between them. The chain has TRBV27 and TRBJ2-5; possibly TRBD2 for D (6 bases). Sequenced input: peripheral blood. The sequence came from a human donor in a cohort sampled during active COVID-19. The CDR3 bases are TGTGCCAGCAGTTTATCGACTAGAGCGCAGACCCAGTACTTC. Protein product: CASSLSTRAQTQYF.